The source of this T cell receptor beta chain is a study of beta chain features in type 1 diabetes. Of the isolated RNA, all was reverse transcribed, and so the sequenced material was expressed TCRB transcripts. The assay was immunoSEQ multiplex PCR, and TCRdb's table has in-frame clones only and misses some. The sample lists around 450,000 clones, roughly 11% seen once, with 0.045% to 0.06% in the top ten. Concerning this clone: Its antigen is as yet unknown.

General study findings and limits: With patients and controls alike, PCR might favor shorter templates to an equal degree.

Germline V gene data show CDR1 as LNHDA and CDR2 as SQIVND (reference sequence). Trimming left V 6 bases short and J 7 bases short, with 13 bases between. The CDR3 contains 13 residues. The receptor was isolated from a young woman in good health. The chain combines TRBV19 with TRBJ2-1; D remains unclear. The sequencing sample was made of naive CD4+ T cells from blood. The CDR3, as DNA: TGTGCCAGTAGAAGAAACCTAGGTAATGAGCAGTTCTTC. This sequence encodes CASRRNLGNEQFF.